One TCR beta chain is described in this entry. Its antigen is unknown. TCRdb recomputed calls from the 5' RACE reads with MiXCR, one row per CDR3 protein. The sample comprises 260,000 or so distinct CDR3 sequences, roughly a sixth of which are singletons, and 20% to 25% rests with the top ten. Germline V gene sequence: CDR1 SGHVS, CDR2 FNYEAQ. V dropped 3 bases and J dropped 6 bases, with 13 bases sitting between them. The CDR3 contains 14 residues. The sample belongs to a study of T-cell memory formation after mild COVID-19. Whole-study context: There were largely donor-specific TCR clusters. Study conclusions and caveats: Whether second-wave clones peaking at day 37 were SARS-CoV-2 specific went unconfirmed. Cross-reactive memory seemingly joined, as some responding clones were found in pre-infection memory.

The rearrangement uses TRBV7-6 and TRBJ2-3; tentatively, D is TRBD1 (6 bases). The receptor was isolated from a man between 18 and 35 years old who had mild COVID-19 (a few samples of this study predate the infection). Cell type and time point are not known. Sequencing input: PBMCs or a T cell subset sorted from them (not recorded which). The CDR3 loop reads CASSLRRGSDTQYF. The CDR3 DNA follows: TGTGCCAGCAGCTTGCGCAGGGGATCGGATACGCAGTATTTT.